A single sample gave rise to the 30 T cell receptor beta chains below, sequenced in a study of beta chain features in type 1 diabetes. The isolated RNA, all of it, was reverse transcribed, so expressed TCRB transcripts were what got sequenced. Produced via immunoSEQ multiplex PCR; TCRdb's table is partial and in-frame only. The sample has roughly 300,000 clones; roughly 13% are singletons. No antigen has been assigned to these receptors. General study results and limits: For Type 1 diabetes patients, all four CD4+ subsets carried TCRB CDR3s that were moderately but significantly shorter.

The sample taken for sequencing was naive CD4+ T cells from blood. These receptors all come from a man aged 30-40 years with type 1 diabetes.

The CDR3 loop is CASTQGGTYNEQFF. In DNA form, the CDR3 reads TGTGCCAGCACTCAGGGGGGTACCTACAATGAGCAGTTCTTC. The chain has TRBV7-9 and TRBJ2-1, with D possibly being TRBD1 (7 bases). Germline loops: CDR1 SEHNR, CDR2 FQNEAQ (reference sequence). The CDR3 is 14 residues long. With 7 bases removed from V and 2 bases from J, the gap between germline ends came to 12 bases.

This clone came up a few times. This chain connects TRBV28 to TRBJ1-2; 12 bases are shared with TRBD1. The V gene end was trimmed by 5 bases and the J gene end by 7 bases; junction bases not matched to a gene: 5. The CDR3 is 14 amino acids. In germline, CDR1 is MDHEN, CDR2 SYDVKM. For the CDR3, the DNA is TGTGCCAGCAGTCCGGGACAGGGGGCACGTGGCTACACCTTC. Its protein is CASSPGQGARGYTF.

In its sample, this clone was seen a few times. This chain connects TRBV18 to TRBJ2-4; D is unresolved. Germline V CDR1 and CDR2: KGHSH, LQKENI. V lost 3 bases to trimming and J lost 0 bases, with 12 bases between them. This CDR3 has 16 amino acids. The CDR3, as DNA: TGTGCCAGCTCACCTCGGTCGCGGATAGCCAAAAACATTCAGTACTTC. It encodes CASSPRSRIAKNIQYF. Supplemented by reference TRBV18 and TRBJ2-4, the full variable domain reads NAGVMQNPRHLVRRRGQEARLRCSPMKGHSHVYWYRQLPEEGLKFMVYLQKENIIDESGMPKERFSAEFPKEGPSILRIQQVVRGDSAAYFCASSPRSRIAKNIQYFGAGTRLSVL.

This chain uses TRBV2 with TRBJ2-2; D gene ambiguous. Between the trimmed V and J ends, which lost 6 bases and 3 bases, there was a span of 11 bases. Germline V lookup: CDR1 SNHLY, CDR2 FYNNEI. The CDR3 runs to 14 residues. CDR3 in amino acids: CASSPTRYTGELFF. Here the CDR3 DNA reads TGTGCCAGCAGCCCGACTCGCTACACCGGGGAGCTGTTTTTT.

This clone was seen a few times. V is TRBV15 and J is TRBJ2-7, with TRBD1 matching 7 bases. V gave up 5 bases and J gave up 5 bases; unmatched junction bases: 12. The germline V gene encodes CDR1 LNHNV and CDR2 YYDKDF (reference sequence). The CDR3 has 15 residues. In DNA, the CDR3 is TGTGCCACCAGCCGTACTCCGGGACAGAGAAACGAGCAGTACTTC. Amino acids: CATSRTPGQRNEQYF.

The sample holds a few counts of this clone. V is TRBV7-3 and J is TRBJ2-6; D is ambiguous. The CDR3 consists of 14 residues. Germline V gives CDR1 SGHTA, CDR2 FQGTGA. The germline V and J ends were trimmed by 5 bases and 3 bases, with 8 bases remaining between them. CDR3 protein: CASSPSGGANVLTF. The DNA of the CDR3 is TGTGCCAGCAGCCCATCCGGTGGGGCCAACGTCCTGACTTTC.

The V gene is TRBV11-2, the J gene TRBJ2-1; 7 nucleotides align to TRBD2. From germline, CDR1 is SGHAT and CDR2 FQNNGV. The trim removed 1 base at V and 3 bases at J, leaving 12 bases unmatched. The CDR3 loop spans 18 amino acids. The chain's CDR3 is CASSLGIVVLAVYNEQFF. The CDR3, as DNA: TGTGCCAGCAGCTTAGGGATAGTCGTGCTAGCGGTCTACAATGAGCAGTTCTTC.

This clone was counted only a few times. The same CDR3 is also encoded by other DNA sequences in this sample. This sequence joins TRBV27 and TRBJ2-3; a weak D match, TRBD2 (6 bases). CDR3 length: 14 amino acids. With 2 bases removed from V and 4 bases from J, the gap between germline ends came to 10 bases. Germline CDR1 MNHEY, CDR2 SMNVEV (reference sequence). The CDR3 reads CASSLSGGSDTQYF. CDR3 in DNA: TGTGCCAGCAGTTTAAGTGGGGGGTCAGATACGCAGTATTTT.

The chain employs TRBV7-7 and TRBJ2-5; TRBD1 agrees at 7 bases. The CDR3 has 13 residues. V gave up 5 bases and J gave up 5 bases; unmatched junction bases: 5. Germline V gene sequence: CDR1 SSHAT, CDR2 FNYEAQ (reference sequence). The CDR3 DNA reads as TGTGCCAGCAGCACCAGACAGGGCGAGACCCAGTACTTC. Translation: CASSTRQGETQYF.

As to this clone: Different DNA sequences within this sample yield the same CDR3. The CDR3 coding sequence is TGTGCCAGCAGTTTACAGGGCACTGAAGCTTTCTTT. The encoded protein is CASSLQGTEAFF. J is TRBJ1-1 and V is TRBV28; D may be TRBD1 (5 bases). CDR1 and CDR2 from the germline V gene are MDHEN and SYDVKM. V lost 2 bases to trimming and J lost 4 bases, with 5 bases between them. The CDR3 covers 12 residues. Looking up the rest from reference TRBV28 and TRBJ1-1 gives the full variable domain: DVKVTQSSRYLVKRTGEKVFLECVQDMDHENMFWYRQDPGLGLRLIYFSYDVKMKEKGDIPEGYSVSREKKERFSLILESASTNQTSMYLCASSLQGTEAFFGQGTRLTVV.

The genes are TRBV19 and TRBJ2-1; 7 nucleotides match TRBD2. The CDR3 sequence is 13 residues long. J lost 8 bases, V lost 5 bases, and 6 bases had no gene match. Germline V gene lookup returns CDR1 LNHDA and CDR2 SQIVND (reference sequence). Here the CDR3 reads CASSPGLVHEQFF. In nucleotides, the CDR3 is TGTGCCAGTAGTCCCGGACTAGTCCATGAGCAGTTCTTC. The complete variable domain, with remaining parts taken from reference TRBV19 and TRBJ2-1, reads DGGITQSPKYLFRKEGQNVTLSCEQNLNHDAMYWYRQDPGQGLRLIYYSQIVNDFQKGDIAEGYSVSREKKESFPLTVTSAQKNPTAFYLCASSPGLVHEQFFGPGTRLTVL.

V and J are TRBV27 and TRBJ1-2; no clear D gene. With 6 bases removed from V and 6 bases from J, the gap between germline ends came to 11 bases. The germline gives CDR1 MNHEY, CDR2 SMNVEV (reference sequence). There are 12 residues in the CDR3. The chain's CDR3 is CASRDFRDGYTF. The CDR3 DNA is TGTGCCAGCAGGGATTTTCGGGATGGCTACACCTTC.

The chain is built from TRBV4-1 and TRBJ1-1; a possible D gene is TRBD1 (6 bases). The CDR3 sequence is 14 residues long. The germline V gene encodes CDR1 MGHRA and CDR2 YSYEKL. Trimming stripped 6 bases from V and 4 bases from J, with 15 bases between. The CDR3 DNA is TGCGCCAGCAGAGGCAGCGCAGGGGCCACTGAAGCTTTCTTT. Encoded protein: CASRGSAGATEAFF.

This clone was seen more than once but under ten times. The germline gene is not matched at one end of the junction; a read error may be the cause. The rearrangement joins TRBV7-7 to TRBJ2-3, with 7 bases lining up with TRBD1. Germline V gene lookup returns CDR1 SSHAT and CDR2 FNYEAQ (reference sequence). The CDR3 covers 14 residues. CDR3 sequence: CASSSTGLPDTQYF. In DNA, the CDR3 is TGTGCTAGCAGCTCGACAGGGTTGCCAGATACGCAGTATTTT.

This chain uses TRBV5-1 with TRBJ2-7, with D perhaps TRBD2 (5 bases). V lost 4 bases, J lost 0 bases, and 14 bases lay in between. Germline-derived CDR1 and CDR2 are SGHRS and YFSETQ. This CDR3 is 15 amino acids long. The CDR3 DNA reads TGCGCCAGCAGCCGCCTGGCGGGCAGCTCCTACGAGCAGTACTTC. As protein: CASSRLAGSSYEQYF.

This rearrangement joins TRBV5-1 to TRBJ2-1; maybe TRBD1 (7 bases). There are 15 residues in the CDR3. V gave up 4 bases and J gave up 0 bases, with 11 bases separating them. Germline V gene sequence: CDR1 SGHRS, CDR2 YFSETQ. CDR3 in amino acids: CASSNQGGSYNEQFF. The CDR3, as DNA: TGCGCCAGCAGCAACCAGGGGGGCTCCTACAATGAGCAGTTCTTC.

The chain joins TRBV25-1 to TRBJ2-1; 7 bases match TRBD2. CDR3 length: 15 residues. The V gene end was trimmed by 3 bases and the J gene end by 0 bases; junction bases not matched to a gene: 2. Germline CDR1 is MGHDK and CDR2 is SYGVNS. In nucleotides, the CDR3 is TGTGCCAGCAGTGATGGCGGGAGCTCCTACAATGAGCAGTTCTTC. Translation gives CASSDGGSSYNEQFF.

This chain uses TRBV7-3 with TRBJ1-2; perhaps TRBD1 as D (6 bases). This CDR3 has 13 residues. The V end lost 5 bases, the J end lost 2 bases, and 9 bases lay between the germline ends. Germline V gene sequence: CDR1 SGHTA, CDR2 FQGTGA. CDR3 residues: CASSRTENYGYTF. The DNA for the CDR3 is TGTGCCAGCAGCCGGACAGAGAACTATGGCTACACCTTC.

This sequence joins TRBV5-1 and TRBJ2-1; D is uncertain. The CDR3 totals 15 residues. The germline V gene has CDR1 SGHRS and CDR2 YFSETQ. Between the trimmed V and J ends, which lost 9 bases and 0 bases, there was a span of 16 bases. The CDR3 nucleotides read TGCGCCACCACCAGAACGACGGGCTCCTACAATGAGCAGTTCTTC. Translation gives CATTRTTGSYNEQFF. Combining the CDR3 with reference TRBV5-1 and TRBJ2-1 gives the whole variable domain KAGVTQTPRYLIKTRGQQVTLSCSPISGHRSVSWYQQTPGQGLQFLFEYFSETQRNKGNFPGRFSGRQFSNSRSEMNVSTLELGDSALYLCATTRTTGSYNEQFFGPGTRLTVL.

The gene calls are TRBV18 and TRBJ2-5; unclear D gene. This CDR3 spans 12 amino acids. The V end was cut by 3 bases, the J end by 0 bases, with 2 bases between. Per the germline V gene, CDR1 is KGHSH and CDR2 is LQKENI. DNA of the CDR3: TGTGCCAGCTCACCCGACCAAGAGACCCAGTACTTC. It codes for CASSPDQETQYF.

For the CDR3, the DNA is TGTGCCAGCGGACAGGGGAGGGAAAATGAGCAGTTCTTC. Translated: CASGQGRENEQFF. The J gene is TRBJ2-1, the V gene TRBV6-5, with 9 nucleotides matching TRBD1. This CDR3 spans 13 amino acids. V shed 8 bases and J 7 bases; nucleotides not matched to a gene: 6. Germline CDR1 and CDR2: MNHEY and SVGAGI.

This clone was counted between two and nine times. The V and J genes are TRBV2 and TRBJ1-5, with 8 bases that match TRBD1. J lost 6 bases, V lost 2 bases, and 3 bases had no gene match. CDR1 SNHLY and CDR2 FYNNEI come from the germline V gene. CDR3 length equals 14 residues. This chain's CDR3 is CASSEQGAIQPQHF. As DNA, the CDR3 is TGTGCCAGCAGTGAACAGGGGGCGATTCAGCCCCAGCATTTT.

The rearrangement joins TRBV5-1 to TRBJ1-1, with 7 bases lining up with TRBD1. This CDR3 region has 15 residues. The germline V gene encodes CDR1 SGHRS and CDR2 YFSETQ. Trimming at V came to 1 base and at J to 2 bases, leaving 5 bases not matched to a gene. The CDR3 sequence: CASSLSGQINTEAFF. The CDR3 DNA reads TGCGCCAGCAGCTTGTCGGGACAGATTAACACTGAAGCTTTCTTT.

A few counts support this clone. The genes are TRBV25-1 and TRBJ2-2; possibly TRBD1 for D (6 bases). With 4 bases removed from V and 4 bases from J, the gap between germline ends came to 16 bases. The CDR3 is made up of 16 amino acids. CDR1 and CDR2 from the germline V gene are MGHDK and SYGVNS. The CDR3 nucleotides are TGTGCCAGCAGTGTCCACAGGGTACCCCCCACCGGGGAGCTGTTTTTT. Protein product: CASSVHRVPPTGELFF.

The chain joins TRBV4-2 to TRBJ1-2, with a weak D call TRBD1 (6 bases). Germline V gene data show CDR1 as LGHNA and CDR2 as YNFKEQ. The V end was cut by 6 bases, the J end by 10 bases, with 15 bases between. This CDR3 spans 12 amino acids. Here the CDR3 DNA reads TGTGCCAGCAGGCCCAGAGGGGGGGACTACACCTTC. It translates to CASRPRGGDYTF.

This clone came up a few times. For the CDR3, the DNA is TGTGCCGCGGGACAGGACTTCTACGAGCAGTACTTC. Protein product: CAAGQDFYEQYF. The genes are TRBV10-3 and TRBJ2-7, with TRBD1 matching 8 bases. CDR1 is ENHRY, CDR2 SYGVKD, per germline. V dropped 11 bases and J dropped 3; count of bases not matched to a gene: 6. The CDR3 spans 12 residues.

The V gene is TRBV6-5, the J gene TRBJ2-1, with 8 bases aligning to TRBD2. V lost 2 bases to trimming and J lost 8 bases; unmatched junction nucleotides: 5. CDR1 and CDR2 from the germline V gene are MNHEY and SVGAGI. This CDR3 spans 14 amino acids. CDR3 DNA sequence: TGTGCCAGCAGTTACAGCGGGAGTATCTATGAGCAGTTCTTC. Translation: CASSYSGSIYEQFF.

The V gene is TRBV2, the J gene TRBJ2-3; 10 nucleotides match TRBD2. The CDR3 has 18 residues. Looked up from germline, CDR1 is SNHLY and CDR2 is FYNNEI. Trimming cost V 7 bases and J 2 bases; bases outside gene matches: 15. CDR3: CASNRGAGGPMDTDTQYF. CDR3 in DNA: TGTGCCAGCAACCGGGGAGCGGGAGGGCCAATGGACACAGATACGCAGTATTTT.

The gene calls are TRBV5-1 and TRBJ2-7; tentatively, D is TRBD1 (5 bases). From germline, CDR1 is SGHRS and CDR2 YFSETQ. This CDR3 region has 12 residues. Deletions cut 0 bases from V and 7 bases from J, with 8 bases between. CDR3 sequence reads: CASSLEGIEQYF. CDR3 nucleotide sequence: TGCGCCAGCAGCTTGGAGGGGATAGAGCAGTACTTC.

This clone occurred a few times. This CDR3 reads CASSPTGAGANVLTF. In DNA, the CDR3 is TGTGCCAGCAGCCCGACAGGGGCTGGGGCCAACGTCCTGACTTTC. V usage is TRBV14 and J usage is TRBJ2-6; TRBD1 agrees at 8 bases. CDR1 is SGHDN and CDR2 is FVKESK in the germline V gene. V lost 4 bases to trimming and J lost 2 bases; unmatched junction nucleotides: 1. The CDR3 consists of 15 residues.